The present entry profiles one T cell receptor (beta chain) with its context. Seattle's cohort entered during active infection and was followed longitudinally. Under the authors' procedure: Nucleated cell counts were estimated from reference gene primer amplification. The data were produced by immunoSEQ multiplex PCR, yet TCRdb's version contains in-frame clones alone and is incomplete. Clone size and the V and J calls come from that table; the DNA yielded D and trimming. The sample includes over 200,000 clones, about 83% of them seen just once. The data were taken from a study of blood T cell repertoires in COVID-19. Germline assignment: CDR1 MNHEY and CDR2 SVGAGI. The CDR3 contains 15 residues. With V trimmed by 9 bases and J by 5 bases, 9 bases remained unmatched.

This receptor was identified in a woman aged 25 to 39 with COVID-19, enrolled during active disease. Sequenced: peripheral blood. This chain links TRBV6-5 with TRBJ2-1; 11 bases align to TRBD2. This CDR3 is CASGPLAGGNNEQFF. DNA for the CDR3: TGTGCCAGTGGACCCCTAGCGGGAGGAAACAATGAGCAGTTCTTC.